Sequencing of this T cell receptor (beta chain) was carried out in a study of Graves' ophthalmopathy and Graves' hyperthyroidism. The CDR3 is made up of 14 amino acids. CDR1 and CDR2 from the germline V gene are MNHNY and SVGAGI (reference sequence). Deletions cut 10 bases from V and 5 bases from J, with 17 bases between. Aged 18 to 65, hyperthyroidism patients had new diagnoses of under 2 months' duration. Patients were excluded if they had other autoimmune diseases or uncontrolled infections, and likewise if pregnancy or lactation applied. Amplification of the TCR beta CDR3 regions used RNA transcripts (as template). The first-round RT-PCR employed HTBI primers together with the Qiagen OneStep RT-PCR kit. A multiplex PCR was then performed as the second round. TCRdb analysed the multiplex PCR reads with MiXCR anew, one entry per CDR3 protein. Of about 590,000 distinct CDR3 sequences in the sample, about 35% were seen once.

This chain links TRBV6-6 with TRBJ1-4, with D possibly being TRBD1 (6 bases). The TCR originated in an adult man with Graves' hyperthyroidism. The sequencing input was peripheral blood or thyroid tissue (not recorded which). The CDR3, as DNA: TGTGCCATCTCAACCGGACAGTTAAATGAAAAACTGTTTTTT. Residues: CAISTGQLNEKLFF.